This T cell receptor beta chain was sequenced during a study of blood T cell repertoires in COVID-19. In Seattle, patients joined the study during active infection and were tracked longitudinally. Trimming cost V 6 bases and J 1 base; bases outside gene matches: 4. This CDR3 is 15 amino acids long. The germline V gene encodes CDR1 MNHEY and CDR2 SMNVEV (reference sequence). The method was immunoSEQ multiplex PCR; TCRdb's version includes in-frame clones alone and lacks a portion of them. Among about 480,000 clones listed, 89% were seen once. The specimen sequenced was peripheral blood. This receptor was identified in a man between 18 and 29 years old with COVID-19, enrolled during active disease. This chain joins TRBV27 and TRBJ1-5, with TRBD1 identical over 9 bases. The chain's CDR3 is CASSPGQGSNQPQHF. CDR3 nucleotide sequence: TGTGCCAGCAGCCCAGGACAGGGGAGCAATCAGCCCCAGCATTTT.